This TCR beta chain was obtained from a study of T-cell reconstitution after alpha-beta-depleted transplantation in children. The sample holds a few counts of this clonotype. The CDR3 runs to 15 residues. V shed 1 base and J shed 4 bases, with 12 bases lying between them. Per the germline V gene, CDR1 is SGHKS and CDR2 is YYEKEE (reference sequence). A library of TCRbeta sequences, prepared with unique molecular identifiers, was generated. TCRdb reprocessed the PCR reads with MiXCR, giving one entry per CDR3 protein. The sample includes about 72,000 distinct CDR3 sequences, approximately 7.3% of them seen just once.

The chain joins TRBV5-5 to TRBJ1-5, with D hard to call. Specimen: PBMCs from the stem cell graft donor, collected from the stem cell graft. This clonotype was obtained from a human donor who donated a stem cell graft to a child with acute lymphoblastic leukemia. Written as DNA, the CDR3 is TGTGCCAGCAGCTTGACGCTCTTAGGGAATCAGCCCCAGCATTTT. Its translation is CASSLTLLGNQPQHF.